This passage covers 9 T cell receptor beta chains from one sample sequenced in a study of blood T cell repertoires in COVID-19 (dated by TCRdb to 2019 to 2021). The library was prepared using the immunoSEQ multiplex PCR assay. What TCRdb holds here is the immuneACCESS table cut down to in-frame rearrangements. Part of the clones is not present; checked against another copy, under half of the missing clones reflect an unresolved V gene, and the others are unexplained. The sample table holds a few hundred thousand clones, of which about 90% were seen once. Roughly 2.7% of the sample comes from the top ten. The sequenced material came from peripheral blood. These receptors were taken from a person in their late teens or twenties with COVID-19, enrolled during active disease.

This chain links TRBV5-1 with TRBJ1-5; D uncertain. V lost 4 bases and J 2 bases, leaving 13 bases between the germline ends. CDR1 and CDR2 (germline): SGHRS, YFSETQ. The CDR3 sequence is 15 residues long. CDR3 sequence (DNA): TGCGCCAGCAGCCACGAAGGTCAGGGCAATCAGCCCCAGCATTTT. Translated: CASSHEGQGNQPQHF.

The chain employs TRBV7-8 and TRBJ2-1; TRBD2 matches at 13 bases. Germline V gene data show CDR1 as SGHVS and CDR2 as FQNEAQ. The V segment lost 6 bases and the J segment 7 bases; nucleotides outside the gene matches: 3. The CDR3 runs 14 residues. The CDR3 here is CASRTTSGRNEQFF. The CDR3 nucleotides are TGTGCCAGCAGGACGACTAGCGGGAGGAATGAGCAGTTCTTC. Supplemented by reference TRBV7-8 and TRBJ2-1, the full variable domain reads GAGVSQSPRYKVAKRGQDVALRCDPISGHVSLFWYQQALGQGPEFLTYFQNEAQLDKSGLPSDRFFAERPEGSVSTLKIQRTQQEDSAVYLCASRTTSGRNEQFFGPGTRLTVL.

This clone was observed a single time. This chain joins TRBV24-1 and TRBJ2-2; D unclear. The ends were cut back, 5 bases at V and 11 bases at J, with 8 bases in the middle. Germline V lookup: CDR1 KGHDR, CDR2 SFDVKD. The CDR3 extends over 11 amino acids. Here the CDR3 reads CATSVATELFF. CDR3 in DNA: TGTGCCACCAGTGTAGCAACAGAGCTGTTTTTT.

V usage is TRBV5-8 and J usage is TRBJ1-6; D unclear. With 0 bases removed from V and 0 bases from J, the gap between germline ends came to 7 bases. The germline V gene has CDR1 SGHTS and CDR2 YDEGEE. The CDR3 totals 16 residues. CDR3 loop: CASSLGQRSYNSPLHF. The CDR3 DNA is TGTGCCAGCAGCTTGGGGCAGCGCTCCTATAATTCACCCCTCCACTTT.

The V call is TRBV6-5, the J call TRBJ1-4, with unresolved D. Trimming shortened V by 6 bases and J by 8 bases, and 19 bases separated the two germline ends. The CDR3 has 15 amino acids. CDR1 is MNHEY, CDR2 SVGAGI, per germline. For the CDR3, the DNA is TGTGCCAGCAGCGAGAACCCCACAGAGAAGGAAAAACTGTTTTTT. This encodes CASSENPTEKEKLFF.

V gene TRBV5-1 combines with J gene TRBJ2-6; 8 nucleotides align to TRBD1. Germline V CDR1 and CDR2: SGHRS, YFSETQ. V trimming: 3 bases; J trimming: 6 bases; junction bases outside the gene matches: 14. The CDR3 sequence is 18 residues long. CDR3 residues: CASSYYGQTGVEANVLTF. The CDR3 coding sequence is TGCGCCAGCAGCTATTACGGGCAGACAGGGGTGGAGGCCAACGTCCTGACTTTC.

The chain recombines TRBV19 with TRBJ2-1; D remains unclear. V was shortened by 5 bases and J by 15 bases, with 20 bases between the two germline ends. Germline V CDR1 and CDR2: LNHDA, SQIVND (reference sequence). CDR3 size: 13 residues. CDR3 DNA sequence: TGTGCCAGTAGTCACGGTCGAGGCCGCACTGGGTTCTTC. This sequence encodes CASSHGRGRTGFF.

The chain uses TRBV6-5 and TRBJ2-7, with D tentatively TRBD2 (5 bases). Trimming shortened V by 0 bases and J by 1 base, and 13 bases separated the two germline ends. CDR3 length equals 16 residues. Germline values: CDR1 MNHEY, CDR2 SVGAGI. The chain's CDR3 is CASSYSKLAPSYEQYF. The DNA of the CDR3 is TGTGCCAGCAGTTACTCGAAGCTAGCCCCATCCTACGAGCAGTACTTC.

The chain recombines TRBV19 with TRBJ1-1; no clear D gene. CDR1 is LNHDA and CDR2 is SQIVND in the germline V gene (reference sequence). CDR3 size: 13 residues. Between the trimmed V and J ends, which lost 3 bases and 4 bases, there was a span of 9 bases. CDR3 sequence reads: CASSIEGGTEAFF. CDR3 sequence (DNA): TGTGCCAGTAGTATTGAGGGCGGCACTGAAGCTTTCTTT.